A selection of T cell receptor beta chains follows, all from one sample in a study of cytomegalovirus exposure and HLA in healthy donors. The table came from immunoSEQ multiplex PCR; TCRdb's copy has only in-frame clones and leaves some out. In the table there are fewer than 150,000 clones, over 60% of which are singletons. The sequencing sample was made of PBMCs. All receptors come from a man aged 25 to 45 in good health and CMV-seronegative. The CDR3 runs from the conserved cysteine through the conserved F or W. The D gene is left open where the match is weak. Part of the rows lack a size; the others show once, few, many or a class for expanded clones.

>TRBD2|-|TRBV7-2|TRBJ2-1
CASTHKAGGGNEQFF
TGTGCCAGCACCCATAAAGCGGGAGGGGGCAATGAGCAGTTCTTC
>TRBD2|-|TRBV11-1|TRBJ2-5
CASSLFLAGAQETQYF
TGTGCCAGCAGCTTATTTCTAGCGGGAGCCCAAGAGACCCAGTACTTC
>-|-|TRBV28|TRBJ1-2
CASSSHGDGYTF
TGTGCCAGCAGTTCCCACGGGGATGGCTACACCTTC
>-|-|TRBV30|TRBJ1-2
CAWGTGDYGYTF
TGTGCCTGGGGTACAGGAGACTATGGCTACACCTTC
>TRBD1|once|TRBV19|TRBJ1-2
CASTRDSNYGYTF
TGTGCCAGTACCCGGGACAGCAACTATGGCTACACCTTC
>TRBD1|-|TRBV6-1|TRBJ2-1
CASTRGQGTEQFF
TGTGCCAGCACCCGAGGACAGGGAACTGAGCAGTTCTTC
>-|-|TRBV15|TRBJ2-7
CATSEGTGHYEQYF
TGTGCCACCAGCGAAGGAACAGGTCACTACGAGCAGTACTTC
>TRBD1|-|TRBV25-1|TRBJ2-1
CASSIAGGINNEQFF
TGTGCCAGCAGTATAGCAGGGGGAATCAACAATGAGCAGTTCTTC
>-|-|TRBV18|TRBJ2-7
CASSPTGVGYEQYF
TGTGCCAGCTCACCGACGGGGGTGGGGTACGAGCAGTACTTC
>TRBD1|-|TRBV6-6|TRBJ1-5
CASSGAGGPQPQHF
TGTGCCAGCAGCGGGGCAGGGGGCCCTCAGCCCCAGCATTTT
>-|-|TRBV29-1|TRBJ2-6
CSVRGVSGANVLTF
TGCAGCGTTCGTGGAGTATCGGGGGCCAACGTCCTGACTTTC